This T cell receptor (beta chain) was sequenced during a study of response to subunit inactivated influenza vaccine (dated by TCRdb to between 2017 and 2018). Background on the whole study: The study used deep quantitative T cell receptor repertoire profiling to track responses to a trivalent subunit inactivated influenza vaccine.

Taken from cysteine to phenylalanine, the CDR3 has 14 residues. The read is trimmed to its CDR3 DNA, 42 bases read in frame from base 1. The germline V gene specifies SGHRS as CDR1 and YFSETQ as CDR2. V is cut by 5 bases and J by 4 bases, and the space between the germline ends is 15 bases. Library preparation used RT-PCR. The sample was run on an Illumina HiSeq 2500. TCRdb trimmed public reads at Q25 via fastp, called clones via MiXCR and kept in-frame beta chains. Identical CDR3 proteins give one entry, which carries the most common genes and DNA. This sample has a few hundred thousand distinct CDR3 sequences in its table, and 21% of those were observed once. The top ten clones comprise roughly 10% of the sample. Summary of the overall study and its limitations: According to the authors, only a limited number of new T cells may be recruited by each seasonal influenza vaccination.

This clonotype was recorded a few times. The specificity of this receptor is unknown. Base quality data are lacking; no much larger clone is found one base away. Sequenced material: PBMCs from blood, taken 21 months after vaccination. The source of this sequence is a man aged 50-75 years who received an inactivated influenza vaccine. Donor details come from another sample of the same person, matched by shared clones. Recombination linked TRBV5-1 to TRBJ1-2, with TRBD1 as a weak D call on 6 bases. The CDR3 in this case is CASSDGGLGYGYTF. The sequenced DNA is TGCGCCAGCAGTGACGGGGGGCTTGGCTATGGCTACACCTTC.